One and the same sample provided the 11 T cell receptor beta chains below, sequenced in a study of CD8 T cells in ankylosing spondylitis. Via MiXCR, TCRdb re-called the 5' RACE reads, giving one row per CDR3 protein. The sample holds some 350,000 distinct CDR3 sequences, roughly 14% seen once. The sequenced sample consisted of blood, either unsorted or a sorted T cell fraction (not recorded which). The receptors were sampled from a male donor with ankylosing spondylitis or in good health (not recorded which).

The chain uses TRBV6-1 and TRBJ1-1; D is ambiguous. The CDR3 contains 13 residues. Per the germline V gene, CDR1 is MNHNS and CDR2 is SASEGT. Trimming pared 5 bases from V and 6 bases from J, leaving 13 bases between. The CDR3 nucleotides are TGTGCCAGCAGTAAGAGTAGGGCAGCTGAAGCTTTCTTT. Translating it yields CASSKSRAAEAFF.

Here the CDR3 DNA reads TGTGCCAGTAGGCCCGCGGGAGGGTCCTACAATGAGCAGTTCTTC. It translates to CASRPAGGSYNEQFF. The rearrangement joins TRBV19 to TRBJ2-1; 9 nucleotides line up with TRBD2. CDR3 length equals 15 residues. The germline gives CDR1 LNHDA, CDR2 SQIVND (reference sequence). V was clipped by 6 bases and J by 1 base; unmatched bases: 4.

This clonotype was seen more than once but under ten times. CDR3 amino acids: CASSQDRLAGNVEQYF. CDR3 nucleotides: TGTGCCAGCAGCCAAGATCGACTAGCGGGAAACGTCGAGCAGTACTTC. The genes are TRBV3-1 and TRBJ2-7, with 11 nucleotides matching TRBD2. Germline CDR1 is LGHDT and CDR2 is YNNKEL (reference sequence). The CDR3 is made up of 16 amino acids. With 0 bases clipped from V and 6 bases from J, the junction kept 7 bases outside the gene matches.

The V call is TRBV7-9, the J call TRBJ2-7, with 8 bases that match TRBD2. With 4 bases clipped from V and 3 bases from J, the junction kept 5 bases outside the gene matches. This CDR3 has 14 residues. Germline loops: CDR1 SEHNR, CDR2 FQNEAQ (reference sequence). Here the CDR3 DNA reads TGTGCCAGCAGCTCCGGACTAGCCCACTACGAGCAGTACTTC. Its protein is CASSSGLAHYEQYF.

The chain joins TRBV6-2 or TRBV6-3 to TRBJ2-3; 10 bases align to TRBD2. The germline gives CDR1 MNHEY, CDR2 SVGEGT. The CDR3 is 14 amino acids. With V trimmed by 8 bases and J by 2 bases, 4 bases remained unmatched. CDR3 loop: CASAGLAATDTQYF. CDR3 DNA: TGTGCCAGCGCCGGACTAGCGGCCACAGATACGCAGTATTTT.

The genes are TRBV12-3 or TRBV12-4 and TRBJ1-2; D possibly corresponds to TRBD1 (6 bases). The V and J ends lost 7 bases and 4 bases respectively, with 19 bases between them. The CDR3 spans 15 residues. This chain's CDR3 is CASTKSRGGSYGYTF. The CDR3 DNA sequence: TGTGCCAGCACCAAAAGTCGGGGGGGCAGCTATGGCTACACCTTC.

This clonotype was detected a few times. The gene calls are TRBV3-1 and TRBJ1-2; D call uncertain. The CDR3 sequence is 12 residues long. Trimming pared 5 bases from V and 3 bases from J, leaving 7 bases between. From germline, CDR1 is LGHDT and CDR2 YNNKEL (reference sequence). The CDR3 nucleotides read TGTGCCAGCAGCGGCCGCGACTATGGCTACACCTTC. Translating it yields CASSGRDYGYTF.

This clonotype was counted only a few times. V is TRBV20-1 and J is TRBJ2-5, with 7 nucleotides matching TRBD1. From germline, CDR1 is DFQATT and CDR2 SNEGSKA (reference sequence). J gave up 1 base and V 7 bases, and 0 bases lay outside the gene matches. CDR3 size: 11 residues. The CDR3 DNA sequence: TGCAGTGGGGACAGCCAAGAGACCCAGTACTTC. Protein: CSGDSQETQYF.

The CDR3 bases are TGTGCCAGCAGCCGAGAATCCAGCGGGGTGTACAATGAGCAGTTCTTC. Translating gives CASSRESSGVYNEQFF. The chain employs TRBV4-2 and TRBJ2-1; 7 nucleotides line up with TRBD2. The CDR3 consists of 16 residues. Germline trimming cut 4 bases from V and 4 bases from J; bases unmatched to any gene: 10. Germline assignment: CDR1 LGHNA and CDR2 YNFKEQ.

In this sample, this clonotype turned up a few times. The CDR3 sequence is CASSLVPGANTEAFF. CDR3 DNA: TGCGCCAGCAGCTTGGTTCCGGGCGCGAACACTGAAGCTTTCTTT. J is TRBJ1-1 and V is TRBV5-1; D unresolved. Looked up from germline, CDR1 is SGHRS and CDR2 is YFSETQ. The CDR3 has 15 residues. Between the trimmed V and J ends, which lost 0 bases and 1 base, there was a span of 10 bases.

The V and J genes are TRBV20-1 and TRBJ2-2; 11 bases line up with TRBD2. Germline CDR1 is DFQATT and CDR2 is SNEGSKA (reference sequence). With 0 bases clipped from V and 4 bases from J, the junction kept 4 bases outside the gene matches. This CDR3 contains 16 residues. CDR3 DNA sequence: TGCAGTGCTAGAGATCGTCTAGCGGGGGGCACCGGGGAGCTGTTTTTT. Translated, it gives CSARDRLAGGTGELFF.